The T cell receptor beta chain described here comes from a study of post-analysis software for immune sequencing data. The study, taken as a whole, reports: TRBV5-6, TRBV5-1 and TRBV20-1 belonged to a set of roughly 5 TRBV segments that were more frequent in patients than controls. Samples from one preparation batch, clustered by F measure, grouped strongly together.

CDR3 length: 14 amino acids. The V gene's germline CDR1 is SGDLS and CDR2 YYNGEE. The J segment lost 8 bases and the V segment lost 5 bases, leaving 7 bases of the junction unmatched. Sequencing libraries made from TCR beta cDNA carried unique molecular identifiers. Once roughly 1 to 10 million T cells were used, roughly 500,000 cDNA molecules resulted. TCRdb used MiXCR to reprocess the PCR reads, holding one entry per CDR3 protein. The table has roughly 600,000 distinct CDR3 sequences, around 40% seen once. For this clonotype: Its cognate antigen is unknown.

Sequencing input: blood. The chain uses TRBV9 and TRBJ2-1, with TRBD1 matching over 10 bases. This clonotype originated in a girl aged 10 to 17 with multiple sclerosis. The CDR3 loop reads CASRAGTGDDEQFF. The CDR3 bases are TGTGCCAGCAGGGCCGGGACAGGGGATGATGAGCAGTTCTTC.